This record covers a single T cell receptor beta chain. The clone's antigen remains unknown. Base-call qualities are not available, and no considerably larger clone is one nucleotide away. Looking up the germline V gene yields CDR1 MGHDK and CDR2 SYGVNS. V is shortened by 1 base, J by 8 bases, and the region joining them spans 8 bases. The CDR3 runs 13 amino acids, cysteine and phenylalanine included. Of all the DNA, just the CDR3 is kept, 39 bases in frame from base 1. This specimen comes from a study of blood T cell repertoires in COVID-19 (dated by TCRdb to the early 2020s). General notes on the study: Samples from collaborators originated in the United States, Italy and Spain and spanned both the acute and convalescent phases of COVID-19. The prospective study material was composed of cDNA or gDNA derived from T cells, B-cell-depleted T cells, or PBMCs. Subjects who had been exposed to COVID-19, were actively infected with it, or had recovered from it provided the deeply sampled blood TCRbeta repertoires that made up the dataset. The repertoires were made available in a free public database intended to serve as a resource for research on the immune response to SARS-CoV-2. Samples came from the ongoing ImmuneRACE study (first 160 participants) plus 1,254 subjects from 6 global collaborators. Nearly every sample came with metadata listing a de-identified subject ID, COVID-19 status, age in years and sex. Where HLA class I and class II types were available, the types were taken from metadata supplied by the sample provider, not from assay-based typing.

Enrolling through a virtual design, the prospective study's participants ranged in age from roughly 18 to 89 years and lived across 24 United States geographic areas. Cohort assignment in the prospective study relied on participant-reported clinical history from a screening survey and a study questionnaire. Mobile phlebotomists in the prospective study collected whole blood, serum and a nasopharyngeal or oropharyngeal swab from every participant. Over an approximately 2-month period, participants in the prospective study had the option of providing additional blood draws and questionnaires. Prospective study blood samples were shipped either frozen or at room temperature before DNA extraction. The study at large found these results: The amount of clinical and demographic metadata varied by source and participant and was provided uncurated.

TCRbeta CDR3 regions were amplified from genomic DNA using the immunoSEQ Assay, a bias-controlled multiplex PCR. The source study handled its data this way. The number of nucleated cells in each sample was estimated by amplification of reference gene primers within the assay. To quantify the absolute abundance of each unique TCRbeta CDR3 rearrangement, sequence reads were collapsed and filtered. For each sample, productive Simpson clonality was calculated by taking the square root of Simpson's diversity index across productive rearrangements. TCRdb's version of the immuneACCESS table is confined to in-frame rearrangements and falls short of the full clone set. An unresolved V gene accounts for under half of the shortfall where checked; the remainder is of unknown origin. V and J calls and clone size come straight from that table; D and trimming were deduced from the DNA. The sample profile shows some 230,000 clones; about four fifths of them were found once. About 1.3% of the sample goes to the ten largest clones.

Sequencing used PBMCs or T cells enriched from blood (not recorded which). This receptor was taken from a woman aged 40-49 years with acute COVID-19. This chain is built from TRBV25-1 and TRBJ1-4; the D gene assignment is ambiguous. The nucleotide sequence reads TGTGCCAGCAGTGAATTCGTGAGGGAAAAACTGTTTTTT. Its translation is CASSEFVREKLFF.